A selection of T cell receptor beta chains follows, all from one sample in a study of blood T cell repertoires in COVID-19. Repertoires were generated with immunoSEQ multiplex PCR, while TCRdb's copy carries only in-frame clones and drops some. The sample includes roughly 160,000 clones, roughly four fifths of them seen just once. Material for sequencing was PBMCs or T cells enriched from blood (not recorded which). These receptor sequences come from a man aged 50 to 60 who had recovered from COVID-19. Both conserved end residues are part of each CDR3. D genes are given only for firm matches. Only part of the rows carry a size: once, few, many, or a class if the clone is expanded.

abundance	d_gene	len	v_gene	j_gene	CDR3nt	CDR3aa
.	.	17	TRBV7-9	TRBJ2-3	TGTGCCAGCAGTTTCTATGGTCCCGCTACTGGCACAGATACGCAGTATTTT	CASSFYGPATGTDTQYF
once	.	10	TRBV20-1	TRBJ1-2	TGCAGTGCCTCCCGGGGTGGCTACACCTTC	CSASRGGYTF
.	.	12	TRBV2	TRBJ2-1	TGTGCCAGCAGTGTGTGGGCCGATGAGCAGTTCTTC	CASSVWADEQFF
.	.	14	TRBV4-1	TRBJ2-5	TGCGCCAGCAGCCAAGGGGCACTTACGGAGACCCAGTACTTC	CASSQGALTETQYF
.	.	15	TRBV18	TRBJ1-1	TGTGCCAGCTCACCACATGGGCTCCCGAACACTGAAGCTTTCTTT	CASSPHGLPNTEAFF
.	.	15	TRBV19	TRBJ1-3	TGTGCCAGTAGTGAGGACAGTCACTCTGGAAACACCATATATTTT	CASSEDSHSGNTIYF
.	.	16	TRBV5-1	TRBJ1-3	TGCGCCAGCAGCTCGGTTGACAGGCGCTCTGGAAACACCATATATTTT	CASSSVDRRSGNTIYF
.	TRBD1	15	TRBV4-2	TRBJ1-4	TGTGCCAGCAGGCCCATGACAGGGAATAGTGAAAAACTGTTTTTT	CASRPMTGNSEKLFF
.	TRBD1	15	TRBV28	TRBJ1-3	TGTGCCAGCAGTTTACCCGGGACAGCTAGAAACACCATATATTTT	CASSLPGTARNTIYF
.	TRBD1	14	TRBV5-1	TRBJ1-2	TGCGCCAGCAGTCTGGACAGGACTTACTATGGCTACACCTTC	CASSLDRTYYGYTF
.	.	13	TRBV11-2	TRBJ2-5	TGTGCCAGCAGCCCCCCGGGGTCGGCGACCCAGTACTTC	CASSPPGSATQYF
.	.	15	TRBV6-5	TRBJ1-1	TGTGCCAGCTCCCAGGCGGGGGCGCTTAGCACTGAAGCTTTCTTT	CASSQAGALSTEAFF
once	.	17	TRBV6-1	TRBJ1-3	TGTGCCAGCAGTGAAGCGCGAGGGTCAGTGACGGGAAACACCATATATTTT	CASSEARGSVTGNTIYF
.	.	12	TRBV19	TRBJ1-5	TGTGCCAGTCGAGCTAGCAATCAGCCCCAGCATTTT	CASRASNQPQHF
.	TRBD2	16	TRBV6-4	TRBJ2-3	TGTGCCAGCAGTGACGTGGCTAGCGGGGGCACAGATACGCAGTATTTT	CASSDVASGGTDTQYF
.	.	14	TRBV28	TRBJ1-3	TGTGCCAGCAGAGGACACGGCTCTGGAAACACCATATATTTT	CASRGHGSGNTIYF
.	TRBD2	16	TRBV4-2	TRBJ2-1	TGTGCCAGCAGCCCCCGACTAGCGGGGCGTTACAATGAGCAGTTCTTC	CASSPRLAGRYNEQFF
.	.	15	TRBV3-1/TRBV3-2	TRBJ1-5	TGTGCCAGCAGCCTACAGGGTAGTGGCAATCAGCCCCAGCATTTT	CASSLQGSGNQPQHF